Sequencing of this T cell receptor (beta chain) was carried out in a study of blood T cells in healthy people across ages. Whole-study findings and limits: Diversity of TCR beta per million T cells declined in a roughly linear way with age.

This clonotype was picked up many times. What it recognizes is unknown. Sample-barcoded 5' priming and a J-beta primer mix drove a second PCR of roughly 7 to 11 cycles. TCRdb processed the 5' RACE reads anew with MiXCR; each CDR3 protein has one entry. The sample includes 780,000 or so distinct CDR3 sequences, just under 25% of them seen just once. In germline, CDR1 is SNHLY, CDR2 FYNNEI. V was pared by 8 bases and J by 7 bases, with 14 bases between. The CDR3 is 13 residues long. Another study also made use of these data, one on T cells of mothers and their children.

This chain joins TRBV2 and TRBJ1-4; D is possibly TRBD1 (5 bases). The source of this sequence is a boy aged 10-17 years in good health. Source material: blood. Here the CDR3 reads CASFSGFGEKLFF. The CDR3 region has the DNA TGTGCCAGCTTCTCAGGGTTTGGTGAAAAACTGTTTTTT.